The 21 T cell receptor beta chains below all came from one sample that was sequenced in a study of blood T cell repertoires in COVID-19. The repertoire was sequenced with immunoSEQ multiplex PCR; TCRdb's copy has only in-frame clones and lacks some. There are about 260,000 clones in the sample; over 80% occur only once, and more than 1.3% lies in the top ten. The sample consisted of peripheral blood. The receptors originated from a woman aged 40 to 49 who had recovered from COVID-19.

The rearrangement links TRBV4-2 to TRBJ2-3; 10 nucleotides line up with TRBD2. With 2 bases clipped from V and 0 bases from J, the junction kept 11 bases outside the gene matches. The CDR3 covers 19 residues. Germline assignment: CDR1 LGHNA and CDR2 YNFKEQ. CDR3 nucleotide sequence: TGTGCCAGCAGCCAAACGGTCTTTAGCGGGGGGCTTAGCACAGATACGCAGTATTTT. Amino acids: CASSQTVFSGGLSTDTQYF.

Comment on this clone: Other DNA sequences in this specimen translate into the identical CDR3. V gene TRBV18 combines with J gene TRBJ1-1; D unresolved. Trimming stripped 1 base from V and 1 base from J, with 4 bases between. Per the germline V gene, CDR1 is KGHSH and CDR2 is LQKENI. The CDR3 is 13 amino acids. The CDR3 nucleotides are TGTGCCAGCTCACCACAACAGAACACTGAAGCTTTCTTT. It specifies CASSPQQNTEAFF.

CDR3 residues: CASSPGEGSEAFF. In nucleotides, the CDR3 is TGTGCCAGCAGCCCCGGGGAGGGGTCTGAAGCTTTCTTT. The J gene is TRBJ1-1, the V gene TRBV9, with a tentative D call TRBD1 (5 bases). This CDR3 has 13 amino acids. Germline loops: CDR1 SGDLS, CDR2 YYNGEE. V lost 4 bases and J lost 6, with 13 bases in between.

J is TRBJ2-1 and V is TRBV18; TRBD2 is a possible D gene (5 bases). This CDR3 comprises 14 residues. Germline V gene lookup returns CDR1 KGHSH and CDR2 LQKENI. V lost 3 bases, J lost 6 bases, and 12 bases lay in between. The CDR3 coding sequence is TGTGCCAGCTCACCGAGGCCGGAGGTCAATGAGCAGTTCTTC. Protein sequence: CASSPRPEVNEQFF.

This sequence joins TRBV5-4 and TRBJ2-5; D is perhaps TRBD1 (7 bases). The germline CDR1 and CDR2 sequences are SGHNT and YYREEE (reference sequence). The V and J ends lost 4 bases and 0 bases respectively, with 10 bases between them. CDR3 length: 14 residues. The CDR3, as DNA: TGTGCCAGCAGCGGCGGGACAGACCAAGAGACCCAGTACTTC. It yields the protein CASSGGTDQETQYF.

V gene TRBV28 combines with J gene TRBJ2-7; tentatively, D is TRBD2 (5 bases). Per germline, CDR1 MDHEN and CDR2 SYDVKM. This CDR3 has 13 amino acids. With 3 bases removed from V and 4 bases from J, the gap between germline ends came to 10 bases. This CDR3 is CASSFSRRYEQYF. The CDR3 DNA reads TGTGCCAGCAGTTTCTCGCGGAGGTACGAGCAGTACTTC.

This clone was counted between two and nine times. CDR3 DNA sequence: TGTGCCAGCAGCTTATTATCAGGAAACTATGGCTACACCTTC. Amino acids: CASSLLSGNYGYTF. This chain joins TRBV7-9 and TRBJ1-2; D not resolved. Germline V gene sequence: CDR1 SEHNR, CDR2 FQNEAQ (reference sequence). CDR3 length equals 14 residues. V shed 2 bases and J shed 2 bases, with 9 bases lying between them.

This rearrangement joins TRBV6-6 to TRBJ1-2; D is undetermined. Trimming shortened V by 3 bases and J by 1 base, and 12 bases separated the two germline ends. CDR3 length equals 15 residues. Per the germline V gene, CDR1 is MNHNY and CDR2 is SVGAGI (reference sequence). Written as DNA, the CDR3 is TGTGCCAGCAGTTATACAGCACCCGATAACTATGGCTACACCTTC. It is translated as CASSYTAPDNYGYTF.

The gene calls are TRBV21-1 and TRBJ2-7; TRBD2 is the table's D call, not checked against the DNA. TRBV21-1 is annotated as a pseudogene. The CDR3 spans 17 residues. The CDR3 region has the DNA TGTGCCAGCAGCAAACGAGGAATACCCTATTTCTCCTACGAGCAGTACTTC. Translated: CASSKRGIPYFSYEQYF.

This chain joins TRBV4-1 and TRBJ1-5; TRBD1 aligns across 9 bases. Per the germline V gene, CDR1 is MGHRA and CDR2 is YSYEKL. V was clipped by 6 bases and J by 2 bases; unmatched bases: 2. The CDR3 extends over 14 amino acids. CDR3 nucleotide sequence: TGCGCCAGCAGGCGGACAGGGGGCAATCAGCCCCAGCATTTT. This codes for CASRRTGGNQPQHF.

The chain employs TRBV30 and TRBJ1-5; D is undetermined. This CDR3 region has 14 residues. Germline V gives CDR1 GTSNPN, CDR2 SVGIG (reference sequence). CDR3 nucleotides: TGTGCGCTGGGTTGGGAGAACAGCAATCAGCCCCAGCATTTT. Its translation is CALGWENSNQPQHF.

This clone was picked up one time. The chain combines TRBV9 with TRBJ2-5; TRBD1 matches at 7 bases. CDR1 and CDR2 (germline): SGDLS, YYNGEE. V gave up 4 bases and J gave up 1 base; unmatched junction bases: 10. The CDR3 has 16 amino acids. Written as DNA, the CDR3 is TGTGCCAGCAGCTCCCGCCTGACAGGGCGCCAAGAGACCCAGTACTTC. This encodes CASSSRLTGRQETQYF.

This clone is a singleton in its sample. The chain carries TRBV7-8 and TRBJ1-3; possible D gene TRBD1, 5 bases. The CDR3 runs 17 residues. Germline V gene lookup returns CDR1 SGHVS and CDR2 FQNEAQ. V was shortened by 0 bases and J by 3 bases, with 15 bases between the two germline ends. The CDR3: CASSLAGRGSYGNTIYF. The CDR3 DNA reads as TGTGCCAGCAGCTTAGCGGGGCGGGGGTCTTATGGAAACACCATATATTTT.

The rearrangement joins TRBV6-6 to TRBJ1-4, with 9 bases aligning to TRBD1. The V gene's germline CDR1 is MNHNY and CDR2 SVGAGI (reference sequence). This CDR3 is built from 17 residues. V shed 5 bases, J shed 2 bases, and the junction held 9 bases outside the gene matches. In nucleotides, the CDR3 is TGTGCCAGCAGTCCCCGGGACAGGGTTACTACTAATGAAAAACTGTTTTTT. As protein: CASSPRDRVTTNEKLFF.

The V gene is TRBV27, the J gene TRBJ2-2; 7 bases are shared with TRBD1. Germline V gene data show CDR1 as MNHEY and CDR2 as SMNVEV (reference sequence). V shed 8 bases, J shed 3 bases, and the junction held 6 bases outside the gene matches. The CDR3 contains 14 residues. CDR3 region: CASGDRVDTGELFF. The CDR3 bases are TGTGCCAGCGGAGACAGGGTGGACACCGGGGAGCTGTTTTTT.

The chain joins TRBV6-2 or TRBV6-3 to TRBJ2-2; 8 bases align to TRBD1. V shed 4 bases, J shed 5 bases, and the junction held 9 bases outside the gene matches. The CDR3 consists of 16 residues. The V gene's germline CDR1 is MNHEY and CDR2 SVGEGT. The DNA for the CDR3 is TGTGCCAGCAGTTCCTTACAGGGGGTCATAACCGGGGAGCTGTTTTTT. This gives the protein CASSSLQGVITGELFF.

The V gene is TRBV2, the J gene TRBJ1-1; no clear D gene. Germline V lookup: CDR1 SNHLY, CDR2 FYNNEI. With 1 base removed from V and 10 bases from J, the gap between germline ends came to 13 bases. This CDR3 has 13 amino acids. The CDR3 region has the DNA TGTGCCAGCAGTGAAGTGGGGAGGAGCAGAGCTTTCTTT. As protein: CASSEVGRSRAFF.

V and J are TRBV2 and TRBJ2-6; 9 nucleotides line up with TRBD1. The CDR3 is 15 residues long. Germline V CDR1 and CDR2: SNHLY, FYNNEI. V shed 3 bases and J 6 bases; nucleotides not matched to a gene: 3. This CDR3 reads CASSEGQGKANVLTF. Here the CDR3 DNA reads TGTGCCAGCAGTGAGGGACAGGGAAAGGCCAACGTCCTGACTTTC.

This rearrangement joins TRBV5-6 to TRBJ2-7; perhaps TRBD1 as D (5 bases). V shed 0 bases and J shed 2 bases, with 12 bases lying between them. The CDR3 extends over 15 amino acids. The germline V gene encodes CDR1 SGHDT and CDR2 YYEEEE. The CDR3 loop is CASSLEMTETYEQYF. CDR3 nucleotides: TGTGCCAGCAGCTTGGAAATGACAGAAACCTACGAGCAGTACTTC.

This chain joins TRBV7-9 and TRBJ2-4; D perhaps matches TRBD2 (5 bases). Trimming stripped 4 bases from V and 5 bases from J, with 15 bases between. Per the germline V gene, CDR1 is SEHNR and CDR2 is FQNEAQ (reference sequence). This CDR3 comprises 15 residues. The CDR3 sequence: CASSSAGLRENIQYF. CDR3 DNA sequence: TGTGCCAGCAGCTCTGCCGGACTGCGGGAAAACATTCAGTACTTC.

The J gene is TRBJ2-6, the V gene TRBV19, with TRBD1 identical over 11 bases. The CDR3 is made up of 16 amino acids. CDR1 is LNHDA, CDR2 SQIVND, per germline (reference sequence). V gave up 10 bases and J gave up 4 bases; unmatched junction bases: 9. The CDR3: CATKDRGRSGANVLTF. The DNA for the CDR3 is TGTGCCACCAAGGACAGGGGGCGTTCCGGGGCCAACGTCCTGACTTTC.